Below are 3 T cell receptor beta chains sequenced from a single sample in a study of Graves' ophthalmopathy and Graves' hyperthyroidism. The study amplified TCR beta CDR3 regions using RNA transcripts. The first round was an RT-PCR with HTBI primers, and the second round was a multiplex PCR. TCRdb re-called the multiplex PCR reads with MiXCR, one entry per CDR3 protein. This table holds about 700,000 distinct CDR3 sequences, about two fifths found once. Sequences were obtained from peripheral blood. The receptors originated from an adult man with Graves' ophthalmopathy.

The sample holds a few counts of this clonotype. This chain connects TRBV6-5 to TRBJ2-5, with TRBD2 matching 15 bases. CDR3 length equals 16 residues. J was trimmed by 4 bases and V by 0 bases; bases with no gene match: 0. The V gene's germline CDR1 is MNHEY and CDR2 SVGAGI. CDR3 DNA sequence: TGTGCCAGCAGTTACTCGGGACTAGCGGGGGGAGAGACCCAGTACTTC. Its protein product is CASSYSGLAGGETQYF.

Points on this clonotype: A clone one base away is much larger, so this may be a read error. The chain has TRBV7-3 and TRBJ2-6, with 7 nucleotides matching TRBD2. Germline CDR1 is SGHTA and CDR2 is FQGTGA. CDR3 length equals 15 residues. CDR3 amino acids: CASSLPRGGANVLAF. CDR3 DNA sequence: TGTGCCAGCAGCTTACCCCGGGGAGGGGCCAACGTCCTGGCTTTC.

Of note for this clonotype: A much larger clone differs from this one at a single base, so this may be a read error. The chain joins TRBV10-3 to TRBJ1-2; perhaps TRBD1 as D (5 bases). The CDR3 sequence is 13 residues long. The germline gives CDR1 ENHRY, CDR2 SYGVKD. Trimming cost V 5 bases and J 5 bases, with 12 bases left between them. Here the CDR3 reads CAISLRGEYGYTF. The CDR3 DNA is TGTGCCATCAGTTTAAGGGGAGAATATGGCTACACCTTC.